A selection of T cell receptor beta chains follows, all from one sample in a study of Ad26.COV2.S vaccination and SARS-CoV-2 variants. Data came from immunoSEQ multiplex PCR; TCRdb stores just in-frame clones and leaves some out. This sample carries more than 150,000 clones, roughly 85% of them seen once, and the ten largest clones take about 5.9%. The material was peripheral blood, obtained after recovery from COVID-19. The receptor source for this set is a human donor who had recovered from COVID-19. The CDR3 runs from the conserved cysteine through the conserved F or W. A row's size may be missing; if present it is once, few, many or a size class.

size: few; V: TRBV5-1; J: TRBJ2-7; length: 13; CDR3: CASSLDRVYEQYF
size: .; V: TRBV19; J: TRBJ2-3; length: 16; CDR3: CASSPQGPRGTDTQYF
size: .; V: TRBV24-1; J: TRBJ1-2; length: 14; CDR3: CATSDPDENYGYTF
size: once; V: TRBV9; J: TRBJ2-1; length: 16; CDR3: CASSVGSQGPYNEQFF
size: .; V: TRBV21-1; J: TRBJ1-2; length: 15; CDR3: CASTKGDGQAYGYTF
size: .; V: TRBV5-8; J: TRBJ2-1; length: 15; CDR3: CASSDGLAGLDEQFF
size: .; V: TRBV30; J: TRBJ1-6; length: 15; CDR3: CAWTPMWGEGSPLHF
size: few; V: TRBV6-5; J: TRBJ1-2; length: 11; CDR3: CASSDFYGYTF
size: .; V: TRBV2; J: TRBJ2-5; length: 14; CDR3: CASSPTPGEQTQYF
size: .; V: TRBV6-1; J: TRBJ2-1; length: 17; CDR3: CASSASPGASSYNEQFF
size: once; V: TRBV6-5; J: TRBJ2-3; length: 14; CDR3: CACRLAGVADTQYF
size: .; V: TRBV5-1; J: TRBJ2-5; length: 14; CDR3: CASSLNDRGETQYF
size: .; V: TRBV10-1; J: TRBJ2-1; length: 15; CDR3: CASSDREGELNEQFF
size: .; V: TRBV29-1; J: TRBJ1-1; length: 14; CDR3: CSVCGDRVNTEAFF
size: .; V: TRBV9; J: TRBJ2-1; length: 13; CDR3: CASSGNRGYEQFF
size: .; V: TRBV3-1/TRBV3-2; J: TRBJ2-5; length: 13; CDR3: CASSPGGKETQYF
size: .; V: TRBV19; J: TRBJ2-7; length: 11; CDR3: CASSSAGPKNF
size: .; V: TRBV9; J: TRBJ1-3; length: 14; CDR3: CASTRDPSTNTIYF
size: .; V: TRBV7-9; J: TRBJ2-7; length: 13; CDR3: CASSLNRPYEQYF
size: .; V: TRBV11-2; J: TRBJ1-1; length: 13; CDR3: CASSLDAGPEAFF
size: .; V: TRBV2; J: TRBJ1-2; length: 14; CDR3: CASSRRDSYYGYTF